Each of the 15 T cell receptor beta chains below was sequenced from the same sample in a study of shared clonotypes between healthy human individuals. In the naive CD8 group, cells lacked CD45RO and were positively selected for CCR7, so terminally differentiated effector memory CD45RA+ cells were left out. Method: immunoSEQ multiplex PCR; TCRdb's copy keeps in-frame clones and lacks some. This table has millions of clones, about 93% appearing once. Input material: naive CD8+ T cells from PBMCs. All receptors derive from a man aged 18-30 years in good health. Some clones in this sample may be carry-over from other donors' samples.

J is TRBJ2-1 and V is TRBV29-1, with 9 bases matching TRBD2. Germline-derived CDR1 and CDR2 are SQVTM and ANQGSEA. The trim removed 8 bases at V and 1 base at J, leaving 3 bases unmatched. This CDR3 is built from 13 residues. The CDR3 here is CSSRGGSYNEQFF. The CDR3 DNA is TGCAGCTCGCGGGGGGGTTCCTACAATGAGCAGTTCTTC.

The chain has TRBV19 and TRBJ1-4; no clear D. The CDR3 length is 15 residues. From germline, CDR1 is LNHDA and CDR2 SQIVND (reference sequence). Trimming stripped 4 bases from V and 6 bases from J, with 15 bases between. Here the CDR3 DNA reads TGTGCCAGTAGTACTTTCGGAGGGCGCGATGAAAAACTGTTTTTT. Its protein product is CASSTFGGRDEKLFF.

Written as DNA, the CDR3 is TGTGCCAGCAGCGTGAATAGCGGGAGGGCCTTTGATGAGCAGTTCTTC. Translated: CASSVNSGRAFDEQFF. This chain links TRBV9 with TRBJ2-1, with 11 bases lining up with TRBD2. Losses at the gene ends were 2 bases for V and 8 bases for J; bases not matched to a gene: 9. The germline V gene encodes CDR1 SGDLS and CDR2 YYNGEE. The CDR3 has 16 residues.

The chain joins TRBV28 to TRBJ1-2; no definite D call. The germline V gene has CDR1 MDHEN and CDR2 SYDVKM. V was trimmed by 5 bases and J by 0 bases, leaving 13 bases between them. The CDR3 sequence is 15 residues long. DNA of the CDR3: TGTGCCAGCAGTGCAGTCCGCGGTTCTAACTATGGCTACACCTTC. Its translation is CASSAVRGSNYGYTF.

This clone was counted a single time. This rearrangement joins TRBV4-2 to TRBJ2-5; a weak D match, TRBD2 (6 bases). Trimming cost V 1 base and J 3 bases, with 9 bases left between them. CDR1 and CDR2 (germline): LGHNA, YNFKEQ. The CDR3 extends over 14 amino acids. The CDR3 protein is CASSQGDLEETQYF. The CDR3 bases are TGTGCCAGCAGCCAAGGGGACTTGGAAGAGACCCAGTACTTC.

This chain links TRBV28 with TRBJ2-3, with D possibly matching TRBD1 (7 bases). Germline V CDR1 and CDR2: MDHEN, SYDVKM. The CDR3 is made up of 14 amino acids. Trimming stripped 8 bases from V and 5 bases from J, with 17 bases between. This chain's CDR3 is CASSLTGEEDTQYF. CDR3 DNA sequence: TGTGCCAGCTCTCTTACAGGGGAGGAAGATACGCAGTATTTT.

This sequence joins TRBV15 and TRBJ2-2; a weak D match, TRBD2 (7 bases). Trimming cost V 8 bases and J 5 bases, with 18 bases left between them. Germline V gene sequence: CDR1 LNHNV, CDR2 YYDKDF (reference sequence). This CDR3 spans 15 amino acids. The CDR3 reads CATQEGGARTGELFF. The CDR3 bases are TGTGCCACCCAGGAAGGGGGGGCGCGGACCGGGGAGCTGTTTTTT.

V usage is TRBV13 and J usage is TRBJ1-4; TRBD1 might be the D (5 bases). Trimming stripped 3 bases from V and 3 bases from J, with 11 bases between. This CDR3 is 15 amino acids long. Germline-derived CDR1 and CDR2 are PRHDT and FYEKMQ (reference sequence). The DNA of the CDR3 is TGTGCCAGCAGCTTGAGGGGCTCGGCTAATGAAAAACTGTTTTTT. Residues: CASSLRGSANEKLFF.

V gene TRBV28 combines with J gene TRBJ2-2; the match to TRBD2 covers 8 bases. Trimming at V came to 6 bases and at J to 3 bases, leaving 6 bases not matched to a gene. Germline V gene data show CDR1 as MDHEN and CDR2 as SYDVKM. The CDR3 loop spans 15 amino acids. CDR3 sequence reads: CASSSGLDYTGELFF. Here the CDR3 DNA reads TGTGCCAGCAGCTCGGGACTAGATTACACCGGGGAGCTGTTTTTT.

The V call is TRBV27, the J call TRBJ2-7, with 10 bases aligning to TRBD2. The germline V gene has CDR1 MNHEY and CDR2 SMNVEV (reference sequence). With 5 bases clipped from V and 3 bases from J, the junction kept 4 bases outside the gene matches. The CDR3 consists of 14 residues. The CDR3 DNA reads as TGTGCCAGCAGTCGGACTAGCGGAGGCTACGAGCAGTACTTC. This translates into CASSRTSGGYEQYF.

Worth noting for this clone: Other DNA sequences in the sample encode the same CDR3. V is TRBV28 and J is TRBJ1-5; D unclear. The CDR3 has 16 amino acids. V was pared by 5 bases and J by 4 bases, with 18 bases between. The germline CDR1 and CDR2 sequences are MDHEN and SYDVKM. The CDR3 DNA follows: TGTGCCAGCAGTCTCGGCCCGGGAGGTGGTAATCAGCCCCAGCATTTT. Translation gives CASSLGPGGGNQPQHF.

V and J are TRBV14 and TRBJ1-2; 7 bases match TRBD1. From germline, CDR1 is SGHDN and CDR2 FVKESK. Trimming cost V 1 base and J 4 bases; bases outside gene matches: 6. The CDR3 loop spans 15 amino acids. CDR3 sequence reads: CASSQVPDRFYGYTF. DNA of the CDR3: TGTGCCAGCAGCCAAGTTCCGGACAGGTTCTATGGCTACACCTTC.

For this clone: The identical CDR3 is also encoded by other nucleotide sequences in the sample. The chain joins TRBV27 to TRBJ1-2, with no clear D. The V gene's germline CDR1 is MNHEY and CDR2 SMNVEV (reference sequence). V lost 6 bases to trimming and J lost 3 bases, with 14 bases between them. The CDR3 sequence is 14 residues long. The chain's CDR3 is CASSRTGGYYGYTF. The CDR3 bases are TGTGCCAGCAGCCGGACGGGCGGGTACTATGGCTACACCTTC.

This chain uses TRBV28 with TRBJ2-7; D may be TRBD1 or TRBD2 (5 bases each). The CDR3 sequence is 13 residues long. Per the germline V gene, CDR1 is MDHEN and CDR2 is SYDVKM. V was trimmed by 3 bases and J by 6 bases, leaving 12 bases between them. The CDR3 bases are TGTGCCAGCAGTTTCGAGGGGTACATCGAGCAGTACTTC. Amino acid sequence: CASSFEGYIEQYF.

V is TRBV27 and J is TRBJ2-5, with unresolved D. Germline CDR1 and CDR2: MNHEY and SMNVEV (reference sequence). Deletions cut 6 bases from V and 2 bases from J, with 16 bases between. CDR3 length: 15 residues. The CDR3 region is CASSSPLGLQETQYF. CDR3 coding DNA: TGTGCCAGCAGCTCCCCGCTGGGCCTTCAAGAGACCCAGTACTTC.